The 15 T cell receptor beta chains presented below share a single source sample, sequenced in a study of shared clonotypes between healthy human individuals. Data came from immunoSEQ multiplex PCR; TCRdb stores just in-frame clones and leaves some out. The table includes fewer than 1.6 million clones, about 98.5% detected once. Input material: naive CD4+ T cells sorted from blood. Indicated subset: CD45RA+ positively selected. The receptors derive from a man aged 25 to 45 in good health.

The genes are TRBV21-1 and TRBJ2-1; the table names TRBD1, a call not compared with the DNA. TRBV21-1 counts as a pseudogene. CDR3 length: 14 residues. CDR3 nucleotide sequence: TGTGCCAGCAGCGATCGGGACAAATACAATGAGCAGTTCTTC. This codes for CASSDRDKYNEQFF.

This clone has just one count. The chain has TRBV6-1 and TRBJ2-3, with D maybe TRBD1 (6 bases). The CDR3 runs to 16 residues. V lost 2 bases and J lost 2, with 14 bases in between. Germline-derived CDR1 and CDR2 are MNHNS and SASEGT. The CDR3 DNA sequence: TGTGCCAGCAGTGAAAGCTGGGTGGGGGCCACAGATACGCAGTATTTT. It codes for CASSESWVGATDTQYF.

The J gene is TRBJ2-7, the V gene TRBV7-2; 7 bases line up with TRBD1. The ends lost 5 bases at V and 6 bases at J; junction bases unmatched: 7. The CDR3 totals 13 residues. The germline V gene encodes CDR1 SGHTA and CDR2 FQGNSA. The CDR3 here is CASSPGTEREQYF. For the CDR3, the DNA is TGTGCCAGCAGCCCCGGGACAGAGCGCGAGCAGTACTTC.

The chain links TRBV5-1 to TRBJ2-2; no clear D gene. CDR1 SGHRS and CDR2 YFSETQ come from the germline V gene. The germline V and J ends were trimmed by 5 bases and 0 bases, with 8 bases remaining between them. The CDR3 length is 14 residues. In nucleotides, the CDR3 is TGCGCCAGCAGGCCGGCTTCGAACACCGGGGAGCTGTTTTTT. This translates into CASRPASNTGELFF.

This chain links TRBV2 with TRBJ2-5; 11 nucleotides match TRBD1. Germline CDR1 is SNHLY and CDR2 is FYNNEI. The CDR3 consists of 15 residues. The V and J ends lost 4 bases and 7 bases, in that order; junction bases with no gene match: 8. CDR3 residues: CASSAEDRGLGTQYF. The CDR3 nucleotides are TGTGCCAGCAGTGCGGAGGACAGGGGGCTGGGGACCCAGTACTTC.

Remarks on this clone: At one end, the junction sequence differs from germline, possibly due to a read error. This rearrangement joins TRBV18 to TRBJ2-3, with TRBD2 identical over 10 bases. The CDR3 contains 15 residues. Germline V CDR1 and CDR2: KGHSH, LQKENI. The DNA of the CDR3 is TGTGCCAGCTTACCACTAGCGGGAATCACAGATACGCAGTATTTT. It translates to CASLPLAGITDTQYF.

This clone was detected once. The chain employs TRBV5-1 and TRBJ2-3, with TRBD2 identical over 11 bases. Unmatched junction bases numbered 11, after V lost 9 bases and J lost 14 bases. This CDR3 contains 12 residues. Looked up from germline, CDR1 is SGHRS and CDR2 is YFSETQ. CDR3 amino acids: CANFWLAGGLYF. CDR3 nucleotides: TGCGCCAACTTTTGGTTAGCGGGAGGGCTGTATTTT.

J is TRBJ2-3 and V is TRBV7-9; no firm D call. The V and J ends lost 5 bases and 2 bases respectively, with 8 bases between them. CDR1 is SEHNR and CDR2 is FQNEAQ in the germline V gene (reference sequence). The CDR3 spans 13 residues. CDR3 sequence: CASSPRPTDTQYF. CDR3 coding DNA: TGTGCCAGCAGCCCTAGACCCACAGATACGCAGTATTTT.

The rearrangement links TRBV7-2 to TRBJ2-7; 7 bases match TRBD1. V dropped 5 bases and J dropped 5; count of bases not matched to a gene: 6. The germline V gene has CDR1 SGHTA and CDR2 FQGNSA. The CDR3 is 13 residues long. The CDR3 sequence: CASSRGTVHEQYF. In nucleotides, the CDR3 is TGTGCCAGCAGCCGAGGGACAGTCCACGAGCAGTACTTC.

The chain recombines TRBV29-1 with TRBJ1-4; unclear D gene. Per germline, CDR1 SQVTM and CDR2 ANQGSEA. The germline V and J ends were trimmed by 3 bases and 0 bases, with 11 bases remaining between them. The length of the CDR3 is 15 residues. The chain's CDR3 is CSVEGDKATNEKLFF. The CDR3 nucleotides are TGCAGCGTTGAGGGCGACAAAGCAACTAATGAAAAACTGTTTTTT.

CDR3: CASSSVDRPYEQYF. CDR3 in DNA: TGTGCCAGCAGCTCCGTGGACAGACCCTACGAGCAGTACTTC. The chain employs TRBV7-2 and TRBJ2-7; TRBD1 might be the D (6 bases). Per germline, CDR1 SGHTA and CDR2 FQGNSA. The ends were cut back, 4 bases at V and 2 bases at J, with 12 bases in the middle. This CDR3 has 14 amino acids.

The chain is built from TRBV6-6 and TRBJ1-5; D perhaps matches TRBD1 (6 bases). CDR1 and CDR2 (germline): MNHNY, SVGAGI (reference sequence). This CDR3 has 15 residues. The V end was cut by 6 bases, the J end by 7 bases, with 19 bases between. CDR3 amino acids: CASSRSAGARQPQHF. Here the CDR3 DNA reads TGTGCCAGCAGCCGAAGCGCAGGGGCCCGGCAGCCCCAGCATTTT.

The rearrangement joins TRBV28 to TRBJ2-1; the D gene is possibly TRBD2 (6 bases). This CDR3 is 16 amino acids long. Trimming cost V 7 bases and J 4 bases, with 20 bases left between them. Germline CDR1 MDHEN, CDR2 SYDVKM. CDR3 sequence: CASKIVGTREYNEQFF. The CDR3 DNA reads as TGTGCCAGCAAGATTGTAGGGACTCGGGAGTACAATGAGCAGTTCTTC.

The chain combines TRBV6-1 with TRBJ1-2; 9 positions agree with TRBD1. J lost 6 bases, V lost 6 bases, and 5 bases had no gene match. Germline CDR1 MNHNS, CDR2 SASEGT. This CDR3 spans 13 amino acids. CDR3 loop: CASRARQGDGYTF. Written as DNA, the CDR3 is TGTGCCAGCAGGGCGAGACAGGGGGATGGCTACACCTTC.

The V gene is TRBV18, the J gene TRBJ2-1; D is perhaps TRBD2 (5 bases). V was cut by 1 base and J by 0 bases, with 7 bases left in between. This CDR3 comprises 15 residues. The V gene's germline CDR1 is KGHSH and CDR2 LQKENI. Here the CDR3 DNA reads TGTGCCAGCTCACCACGAGCGGACTCCTACAATGAGCAGTTCTTC. Translating it yields CASSPRADSYNEQFF.